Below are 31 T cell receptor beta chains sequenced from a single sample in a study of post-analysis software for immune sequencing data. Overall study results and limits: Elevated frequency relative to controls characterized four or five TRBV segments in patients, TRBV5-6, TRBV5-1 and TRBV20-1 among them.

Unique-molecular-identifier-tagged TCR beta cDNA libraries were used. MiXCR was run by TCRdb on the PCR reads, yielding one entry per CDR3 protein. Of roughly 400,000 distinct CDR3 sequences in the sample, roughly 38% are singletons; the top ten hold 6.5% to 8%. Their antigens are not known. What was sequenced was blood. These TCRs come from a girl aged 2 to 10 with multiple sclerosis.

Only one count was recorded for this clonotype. This chain's CDR3 is CSARDWREGFDEQFF. As DNA, the CDR3 is TGCAGTGCTAGAGATTGGCGGGAAGGCTTCGATGAGCAGTTCTTC. The chain carries TRBV20-1 and TRBJ2-1, with D possibly being TRBD2 (6 bases). The CDR3 has 15 amino acids. Looked up from germline, CDR1 is DFQATT and CDR2 is SNEGSKA (reference sequence). Trimming took 0 bases from V and 8 from J, leaving 17 bases between them.

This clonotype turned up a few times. CDR3 bases: TGCAGTGCTAGTACGACTAGCCTTCGCTACGAGCAGTACTTC. This codes for CSASTTSLRYEQYF. V and J are TRBV20-1 and TRBJ2-7; 7 bases align to TRBD2. The J segment lost 3 bases and the V segment lost 3 bases, leaving 8 bases of the junction unmatched. The CDR3 runs 14 residues. In germline, CDR1 is DFQATT, CDR2 SNEGSKA (reference sequence).

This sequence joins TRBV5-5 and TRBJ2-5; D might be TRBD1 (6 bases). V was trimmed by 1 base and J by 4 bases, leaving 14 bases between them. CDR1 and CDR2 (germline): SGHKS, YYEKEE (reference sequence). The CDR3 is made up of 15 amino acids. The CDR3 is CASSLSLRGRETQYF. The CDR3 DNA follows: TGTGCCAGCAGCTTGAGCCTTAGGGGGAGAGAGACCCAGTACTTC.

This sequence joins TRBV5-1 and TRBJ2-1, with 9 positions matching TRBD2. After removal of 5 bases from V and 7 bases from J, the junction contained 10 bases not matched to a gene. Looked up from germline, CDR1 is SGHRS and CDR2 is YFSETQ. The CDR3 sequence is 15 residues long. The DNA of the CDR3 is TGCGCCAGCAGGGGCGGGGGGGGTCTTTGGAATGAGCAGTTCTTC. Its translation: CASRGGGGLWNEQFF.

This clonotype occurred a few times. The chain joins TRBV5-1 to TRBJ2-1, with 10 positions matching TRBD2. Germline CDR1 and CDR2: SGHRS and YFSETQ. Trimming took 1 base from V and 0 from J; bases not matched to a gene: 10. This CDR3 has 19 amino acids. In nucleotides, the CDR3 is TGCGCCAGCAGCTTGTATCCAGCGGGAGGGTCCTACTCCTACAATGAGCAGTTCTTC. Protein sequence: CASSLYPAGGSYSYNEQFF.

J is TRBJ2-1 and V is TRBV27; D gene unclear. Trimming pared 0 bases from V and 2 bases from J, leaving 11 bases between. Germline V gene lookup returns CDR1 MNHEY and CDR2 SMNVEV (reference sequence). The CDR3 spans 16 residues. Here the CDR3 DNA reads TGTGCCAGCAGTTTATCCCACCAGCAGGCCTACAATGAGCAGTTCTTC. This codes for CASSLSHQQAYNEQFF.

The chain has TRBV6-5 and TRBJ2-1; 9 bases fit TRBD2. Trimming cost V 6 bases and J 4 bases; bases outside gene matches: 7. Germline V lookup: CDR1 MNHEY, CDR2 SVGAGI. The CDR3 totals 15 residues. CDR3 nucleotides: TGTGCCAGCAGCCAGATAGCGGGGGCTTACAATGAGCAGTTCTTC. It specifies CASSQIAGAYNEQFF.

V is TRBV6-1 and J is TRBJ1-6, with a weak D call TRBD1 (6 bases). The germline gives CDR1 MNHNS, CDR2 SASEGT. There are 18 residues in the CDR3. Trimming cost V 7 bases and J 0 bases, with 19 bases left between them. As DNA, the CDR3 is TGTGCCAGCAAGTGGAAGGCAGGGGCATACTCCTATAATTCACCCCTCCACTTT. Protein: CASKWKAGAYSYNSPLHF.

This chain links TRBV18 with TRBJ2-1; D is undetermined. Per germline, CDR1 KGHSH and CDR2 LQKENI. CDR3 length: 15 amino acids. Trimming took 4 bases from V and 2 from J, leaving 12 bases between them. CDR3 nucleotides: TGTGCCAGCTCACTACGCCGGACGACCTACAATGAGCAGTTCTTC. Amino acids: CASSLRRTTYNEQFF.

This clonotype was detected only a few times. The CDR3 is CASRTSGRRSYNEQFF. The CDR3 DNA is TGTGCCAGCCGGACTAGCGGGAGGCGGTCTTACAATGAGCAGTTCTTC. The V and J genes are TRBV6-2 or TRBV6-3 and TRBJ2-1; 14 bases fit TRBD2. CDR1 and CDR2 from the germline V gene are MNHEY and SVGEGT. Trimming cost V 8 bases and J 4 bases; bases outside gene matches: 7. The CDR3 is made up of 16 amino acids.

This chain's CDR3 is CASMRGIQETQYF. CDR3 bases: TGTGCCAGCATGAGGGGGATCCAAGAGACCCAGTACTTC. The rearrangement joins TRBV28 to TRBJ2-5; weak D call: TRBD1 (6 bases). The CDR3 length is 13 residues. V was pared by 7 bases and J by 1 base, with 10 bases between. Germline CDR1 MDHEN, CDR2 SYDVKM.

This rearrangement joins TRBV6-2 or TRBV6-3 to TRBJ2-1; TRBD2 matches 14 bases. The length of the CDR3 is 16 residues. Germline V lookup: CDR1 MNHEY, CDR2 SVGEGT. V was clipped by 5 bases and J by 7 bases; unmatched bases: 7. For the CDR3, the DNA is TGTGCCAGCAGTCCCCAGACTAGCGGGGGGGCGAATGAGCAGTTCTTC. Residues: CASSPQTSGGANEQFF.

The CDR3 nucleotides are TGTGCCTCCGGATTAGAGGGGGGTCAAGGCTACACCTTC. Amino acids: CASGLEGGQGYTF. This chain joins TRBV6-5 and TRBJ1-2, with a tentative D call TRBD1 (6 bases). Trimming pared 11 bases from V and 8 bases from J, leaving 21 bases between. The CDR3 has 13 amino acids. The germline V gene encodes CDR1 MNHEY and CDR2 SVGAGI.

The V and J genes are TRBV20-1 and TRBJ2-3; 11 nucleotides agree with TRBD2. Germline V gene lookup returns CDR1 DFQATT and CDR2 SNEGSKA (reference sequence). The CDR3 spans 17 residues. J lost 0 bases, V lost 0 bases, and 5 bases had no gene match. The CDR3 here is CSARDTWTSGSTDTQYF. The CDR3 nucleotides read TGCAGTGCTAGAGATACTTGGACTAGCGGGAGCACAGATACGCAGTATTTT.

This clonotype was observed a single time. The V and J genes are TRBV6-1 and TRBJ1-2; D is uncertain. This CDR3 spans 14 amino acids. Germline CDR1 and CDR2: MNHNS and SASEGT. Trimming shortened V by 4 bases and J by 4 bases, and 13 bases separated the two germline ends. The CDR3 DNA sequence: TGTGCCAGCAGTGGGCTGTTACCTAGCTATGGCTACACCTTC. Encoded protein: CASSGLLPSYGYTF.

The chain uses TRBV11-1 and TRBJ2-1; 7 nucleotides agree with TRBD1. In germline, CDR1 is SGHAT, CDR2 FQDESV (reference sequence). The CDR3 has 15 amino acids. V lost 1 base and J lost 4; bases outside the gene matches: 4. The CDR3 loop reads CASSLVRGPYNEQFF. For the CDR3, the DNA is TGTGCCAGCAGCTTAGTAAGGGGGCCATACAATGAGCAGTTCTTC.

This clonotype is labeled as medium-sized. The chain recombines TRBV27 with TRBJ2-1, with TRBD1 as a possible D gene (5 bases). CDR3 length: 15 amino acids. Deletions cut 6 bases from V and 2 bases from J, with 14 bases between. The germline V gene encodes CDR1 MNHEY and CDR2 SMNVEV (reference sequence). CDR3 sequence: CASSPDSNPYNEQFF. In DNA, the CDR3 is TGTGCCAGCAGCCCTGACAGTAACCCCTACAATGAGCAGTTCTTC.

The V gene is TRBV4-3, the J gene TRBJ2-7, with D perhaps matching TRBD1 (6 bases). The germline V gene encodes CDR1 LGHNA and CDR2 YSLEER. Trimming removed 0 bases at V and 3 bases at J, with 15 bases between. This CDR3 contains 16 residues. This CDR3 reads CASSQDPGTPNYEQYF. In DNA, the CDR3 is TGCGCCAGCAGCCAAGACCCCGGGACACCGAACTACGAGCAGTACTTC.

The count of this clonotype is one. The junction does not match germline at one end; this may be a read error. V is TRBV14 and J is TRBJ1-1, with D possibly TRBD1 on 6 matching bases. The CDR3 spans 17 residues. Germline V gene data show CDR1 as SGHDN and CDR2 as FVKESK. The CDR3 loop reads CASSQDLGAYMNTGAFF. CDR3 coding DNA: TGTGCCAGCAGCCAAGATTTGGGGGCTTACATGAACACTGGAGCTTTCTTT.

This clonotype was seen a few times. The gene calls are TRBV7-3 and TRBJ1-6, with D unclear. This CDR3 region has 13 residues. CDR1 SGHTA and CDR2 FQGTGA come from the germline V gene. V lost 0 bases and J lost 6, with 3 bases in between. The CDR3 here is CASSLTSNSPLHF. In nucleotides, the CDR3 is TGTGCCAGCAGCTTAACCTCTAATTCACCCCTCCACTTT.

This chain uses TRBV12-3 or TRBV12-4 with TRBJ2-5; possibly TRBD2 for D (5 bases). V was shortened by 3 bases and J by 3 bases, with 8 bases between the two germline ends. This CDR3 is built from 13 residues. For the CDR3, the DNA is TGTGCCAGCAGTTTCTCGGGGAAAGAGACCCAGTACTTC. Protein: CASSFSGKETQYF.

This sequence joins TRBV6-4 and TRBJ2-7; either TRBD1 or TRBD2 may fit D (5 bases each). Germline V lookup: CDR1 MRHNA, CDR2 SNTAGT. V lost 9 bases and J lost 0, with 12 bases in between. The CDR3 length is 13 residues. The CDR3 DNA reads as TGTGCCAGTCCTTGGGACGGCTCCTACGAGCAGTACTTC. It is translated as CASPWDGSYEQYF.

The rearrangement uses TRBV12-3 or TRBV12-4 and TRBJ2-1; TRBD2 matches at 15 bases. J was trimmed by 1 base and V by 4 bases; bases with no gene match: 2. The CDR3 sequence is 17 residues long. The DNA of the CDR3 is TGTGCCAGCAGTTGGGGACTAGCGGGAGGTTCCTACAATGAGCAGTTCTTC. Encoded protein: CASSWGLAGGSYNEQFF.

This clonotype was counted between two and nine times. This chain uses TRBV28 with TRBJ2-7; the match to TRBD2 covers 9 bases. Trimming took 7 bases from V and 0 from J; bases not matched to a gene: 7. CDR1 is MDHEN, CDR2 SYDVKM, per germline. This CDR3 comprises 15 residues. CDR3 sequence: CASTYGTSSSYEQYF. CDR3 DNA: TGTGCCAGCACCTATGGGACTAGCAGCTCCTACGAGCAGTACTTC.

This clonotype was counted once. In DNA, the CDR3 is TGTGCCAGCAGCGTCCACCCGATTCCTTATGTCACAGATACGCAGTATTTT. Amino acids: CASSVHPIPYVTDTQYF. This chain uses TRBV7-2 with TRBJ2-3; no clear D gene. This CDR3 has 17 residues. With 5 bases removed from V and 2 bases from J, the gap between germline ends came to 20 bases. Germline V gene data show CDR1 as SGHTA and CDR2 as FQGNSA.

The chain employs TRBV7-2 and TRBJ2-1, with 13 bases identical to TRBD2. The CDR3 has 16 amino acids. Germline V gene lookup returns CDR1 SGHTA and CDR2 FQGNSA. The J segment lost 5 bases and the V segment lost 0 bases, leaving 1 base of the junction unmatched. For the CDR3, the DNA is TGTGCCAGCAGCTTAGCCGGGACTAGCGGGAACAATGAGCAGTTCTTC. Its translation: CASSLAGTSGNNEQFF.

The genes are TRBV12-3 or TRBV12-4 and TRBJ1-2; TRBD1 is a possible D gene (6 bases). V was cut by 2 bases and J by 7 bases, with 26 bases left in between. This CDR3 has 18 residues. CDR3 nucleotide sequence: TGTGCCAGCAGTTTATTCTATATCGAACAGGGAAGGTTGAGTGGCTACACCTTC. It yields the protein CASSLFYIEQGRLSGYTF.

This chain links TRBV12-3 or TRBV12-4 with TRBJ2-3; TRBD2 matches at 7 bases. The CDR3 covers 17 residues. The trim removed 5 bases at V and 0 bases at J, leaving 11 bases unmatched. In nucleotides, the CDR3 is TGTGCCAGCAGTCGTTCGGTCCAGCGGGATAGCACAGATACGCAGTATTTT. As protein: CASSRSVQRDSTDTQYF.

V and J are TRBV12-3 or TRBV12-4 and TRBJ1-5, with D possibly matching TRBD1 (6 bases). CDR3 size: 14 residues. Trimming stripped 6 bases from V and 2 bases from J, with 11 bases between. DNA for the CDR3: TGTGCCAGCAGCCCAGGGGATGGCAATCAGCCCCAGCATTTT. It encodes CASSPGDGNQPQHF.

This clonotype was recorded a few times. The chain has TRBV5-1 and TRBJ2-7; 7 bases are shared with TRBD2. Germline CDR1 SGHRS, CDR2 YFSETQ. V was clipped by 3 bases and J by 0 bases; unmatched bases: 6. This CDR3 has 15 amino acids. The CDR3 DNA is TGCGCCAGCAGCTGGCGGGCGGGAGCCTCCTACGAGCAGTACTTC. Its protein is CASSWRAGASYEQYF.

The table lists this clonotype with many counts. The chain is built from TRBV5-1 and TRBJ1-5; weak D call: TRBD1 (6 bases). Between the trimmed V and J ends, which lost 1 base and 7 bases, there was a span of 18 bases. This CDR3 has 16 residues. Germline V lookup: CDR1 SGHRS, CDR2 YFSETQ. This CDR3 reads CASSLTPAGGGQPQHF. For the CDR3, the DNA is TGCGCCAGCAGCTTGACTCCGGCGGGGGGCGGCCAGCCCCAGCATTTT.